Below, 10 T cell receptor beta chains from the same sample are listed, as sequenced in a study of shared clonotypes between healthy human individuals (dated by TCRdb to about 2020). For the CD8 naive samples, CD45RO-negative cells were positively selected for CCR7, yielding a CD45RA+CCR7+ population from which TemRA cells were excluded. The library came from the immunoSEQ multiplex PCR assay. Not all clones reach the TCRdb copy of this immuneACCESS table, which keeps in-frame sequences only. Checked studies attribute under half of the gap to unresolved V genes and leave the rest unexplained. For this sample there are millions of clones; just under 95% appear just once. Of the sample, about 1.1% is held by the ten largest clones. Sequencing was performed on naive CD8+ T cells sorted from blood. Per the publication, the cell subset or site label means: CD45RA+CCR7+. These receptors originate from a young man in good health.

The gene calls are TRBV27 and TRBJ2-5; 7 bases are shared with TRBD1. This CDR3 region has 15 residues. The V segment lost 7 bases and the J segment 2 bases; nucleotides outside the gene matches: 10. Germline assignment: CDR1 MNHEY and CDR2 SMNVEV (reference sequence). The CDR3 bases are TGTGCCAGCACCCCTTGGCCGGACAGGCAAGAGACCCAGTACTTC. Translation: CASTPWPDRQETQYF.

V gene TRBV5-4 combines with J gene TRBJ1-1; maybe TRBD1 (5 bases). The germline gives CDR1 SGHNT, CDR2 YYREEE (reference sequence). This CDR3 is 15 amino acids long. Trimming cost V 4 bases and J 6 bases, with 19 bases left between them. The CDR3 DNA is TGTGCCAGCAGCATTCCGGGACTGGAGGAGTCTGAAGCTTTCTTT. Its translation: CASSIPGLEESEAFF.

This chain joins TRBV6-6 and TRBJ1-2; unclear D gene. V was clipped by 2 bases and J by 4 bases, with 14 bases between them. Germline CDR1 and CDR2: MNHNY and SVGAGI (reference sequence). This CDR3 has 15 residues. The CDR3 nucleotides are TGTGCCAGCAGTTACGAGGTTCGTCCCCTCTATGGCTACACCTTC. Its protein product is CASSYEVRPLYGYTF.

This clone appeared a single time. The V call is TRBV13, the J call TRBJ2-3; weak D call: TRBD1 (6 bases). V gave up 5 bases and J gave up 3 bases, with 18 bases separating them. The CDR3 is 16 amino acids. CDR1 PRHDT and CDR2 FYEKMQ come from the germline V gene (reference sequence). The DNA of the CDR3 is TGTGCCAGCAGCCCGAGGGGGACATCCGTTACAGATACGCAGTATTTT. It yields the protein CASSPRGTSVTDTQYF.

The rearrangement joins TRBV7-3 to TRBJ2-3; no reliable D call. This CDR3 comprises 13 residues. Looked up from germline, CDR1 is SGHTA and CDR2 is FQGTGA. With 2 bases removed from V and 3 bases from J, the gap between germline ends came to 6 bases. In DNA form, the CDR3 reads TGTGCCAGCAGCTTACCTCCTACAGATACGCAGTATTTT. Translating it yields CASSLPPTDTQYF. Drawing the rest from reference TRBV7-3 and TRBJ2-3, the complete variable domain is GAGVSQTPSNKVTEKGKYVELRCDPISGHTALYWYRQSLGQGPEFLIYFQGTGAADDSGLPNDRFFAVRPEGSVSTLKIQRTERGDSAVYLCASSLPPTDTQYFGPGTRLTVL.

The chain combines TRBV11-1 with TRBJ2-2; D not certain. The CDR3 runs to 15 residues. Germline-derived CDR1 and CDR2 are SGHAT and FQDESV (reference sequence). Trimming removed 3 bases at V and 4 bases at J, with 12 bases between. CDR3 amino acids: CASSFDSSVTGELFF. The CDR3 nucleotides read TGTGCCAGCAGCTTTGATTCATCAGTCACCGGGGAGCTGTTTTTT.

The gene calls are TRBV14 and TRBJ2-5, with D perhaps TRBD1 or TRBD2 (5 bases each). The ends were cut back, 3 bases at V and 1 base at J, with 12 bases in the middle. CDR3 length equals 15 residues. Germline V CDR1 and CDR2: SGHDN, FVKESK. CDR3 sequence (DNA): TGTGCCAGCAGCCAGTGGAGAGGGACCCAAGAGACCCAGTACTTC. Protein product: CASSQWRGTQETQYF.

V is TRBV19 and J is TRBJ1-1, with D possibly being TRBD1 (6 bases). V dropped 0 bases and J dropped 8 bases, with 10 bases sitting between them. From germline, CDR1 is LNHDA and CDR2 SQIVND (reference sequence). CDR3 size: 13 residues. CDR3 nucleotide sequence: TGTGCCAGTAGTATAGAGAGGGGGTCAGAAGCTTTCTTT. This encodes CASSIERGSEAFF.

The chain has TRBV5-6 and TRBJ2-7, with D perhaps TRBD2 (6 bases). Trimming shortened V by 4 bases and J by 3 bases, and 17 bases separated the two germline ends. This CDR3 has 15 amino acids. Germline V gene lookup returns CDR1 SGHDT and CDR2 YYEEEE. The CDR3 region has the DNA TGTGCCAGCAGCCCGGAGGGTAGCGCATACTACGAGCAGTACTTC. The encoded protein is CASSPEGSAYYEQYF.

The J gene is TRBJ1-1, the V gene TRBV7-6, with 8 bases fitting TRBD1. The germline V gene encodes CDR1 SGHVS and CDR2 FNYEAQ. Trimming at V came to 5 bases and at J to 4 bases, leaving 6 bases not matched to a gene. The CDR3 runs 14 residues. The CDR3, as DNA: TGTGCCAGCAGCCTGACAACAGGGGGCACTGAAGCTTTCTTT. Its protein product is CASSLTTGGTEAFF.